This TCR beta chain was captured in a study of OX40 agonist ivuxolimab in advanced cancers. Looking at the study overall: Patients undergoing dose escalation presented with hepatocellular carcinoma, melanoma, renal cell or head and neck cancer. General study results and limits: A proportion of nonresponders additionally exhibited low normalized T-cell clonal expansion. Clones of CD4+ and CD8+ blood T cells grew by week 6 at doses of 0.1 to 3.0 mg/kg. Compared with CD4+, CD8+ T cells on average had more expanded clones.

TCRdb's copy holds only in-frame clones and misses some; the assay was immunoSEQ multiplex PCR. The sample yields roughly 77,000 clones, roughly 80% seen once. Details on this clone: What it binds is not known.

The junction had 6 bases not matched to a gene; V was cut back by 3 bases and J by 6 bases. The CDR3 spans 15 residues. CDR1 is ENHRY and CDR2 is SYGVKD in the germline V gene. The chain links TRBV10-3 to TRBJ2-7; 12 bases are shared with TRBD2. This sequence originates from an adult with an advanced solid tumor such as melanoma, head and neck, liver or kidney cancer. This material consisted of CD4+ or CD8+ T cells sorted from blood, taken in a trial of the OX40 agonist ivuxolimab. The CDR3 DNA is TGTGCCATCAGTGAAGGGGCGACTAGCGGGAGCGAGCAGTACTTC. It encodes CAISEGATSGSEQYF.